This entry is about one T cell receptor beta chain. Its antigen is undetermined. A 5'RACE reaction primed in the constant segment made cDNA libraries of TCR alpha and TCR beta, and these carried sample barcodes and UMIs. In TCRdb, the 5' RACE reads were re-called with MiXCR into one record per CDR3 protein. The sample shows over 400,000 distinct CDR3 sequences, roughly a quarter of them seen only once. The source of the sample is a study of T-cell memory formation after mild COVID-19. Turning to the study itself: For the most part, TCR clusters were specific to one donor.

Study-wide results and caveats: The study found contracting CD4+ clones mainly in CM and EM and contracting CD8+ clones in EMRA.

The germline V gene encodes CDR1 SGHTA and CDR2 FQGTGA. The CDR3 totals 18 residues. J was trimmed by 1 base and V by 2 bases; bases with no gene match: 8. This sequence was found in an adult woman who had mild COVID-19 (a few samples of this study predate the infection). Cell type and time point are not known. Sequenced input: PBMCs or a T cell subset sorted from them (not recorded which). The chain uses TRBV7-3 and TRBJ2-6; 7 nucleotides line up with TRBD1. This CDR3 reads CASSLQGTALSGANVLTF. In nucleotides, the CDR3 is TGTGCCAGCAGCTTACAAGGGACAGCTCTATCTGGGGCCAACGTCCTGACTTTC. Based on the CDR3 plus reference TRBV7-3 and TRBJ2-6, the full variable domain is GAGVSQTPSNKVTEKGKYVELRCDPISGHTALYWYRQSLGQGPEFLIYFQGTGAADDSGLPNDRFFAVRPEGSVSTLKIQRTERGDSAVYLCASSLQGTALSGANVLTFGAGSRLTVL.